Shown below are 20 T cell receptor beta chains from a single sample sequenced in a study of Tregs in tolerant kidney transplant recipients. Clones were sequenced by immunoSEQ multiplex PCR, and TCRdb holds only the in-frame ones, with some missing. Of some 68,000 clones listed, around 84% are singletons. The sample was CD4+ T cells from blood. These receptors all stem from a human donor in good health.

V and J are TRBV9 and TRBJ1-3; D gene unclear. V lost 3 bases to trimming and J lost 3 bases, with 13 bases between them. This CDR3 is built from 15 residues. Germline V CDR1 and CDR2: SGDLS, YYNGEE. The CDR3 DNA is TGTGCCAGCAGCGGCCGTCCTACTGGTGGAAACACCATATATTTT. This translates into CASSGRPTGGNTIYF. Full variable domain (missing parts from reference TRBV9 and TRBJ1-3): DSGVTQTPKHLITATGQRVTLRCSPRSGDLSVYWYQQSLDQGLQFLIQYYNGEERAKGNILERFSAQQFPDLHSELNLSSLELGDSALYFCASSGRPTGGNTIYFGEGSWLTVV.

The CDR3 region is CSNGRGETQYF. In nucleotides, the CDR3 is TGCAGCAACGGCAGGGGAGAGACCCAGTACTTC. This chain connects TRBV20-1 to TRBJ2-5, with D perhaps TRBD1 (6 bases). This CDR3 is built from 11 residues. The germline CDR1 and CDR2 sequences are DFQATT and SNEGSKA (reference sequence).

A single count supports this clone. The genes are TRBV4-3 and TRBJ1-2; 7 bases line up with TRBD1. CDR1 LGHNA and CDR2 YSLEER come from the germline V gene. The CDR3 length is 14 residues. Germline trimming cut 4 bases from V and 7 bases from J; bases unmatched to any gene: 9. The CDR3 protein is CASSPEDRARGYTF. DNA for the CDR3: TGCGCCAGCAGCCCCGAAGACAGGGCGCGTGGCTACACCTTC.

The chain combines TRBV6-1 with TRBJ2-3; 11 bases line up with TRBD2. V trimming: 4 bases; J trimming: 3 bases; junction bases outside the gene matches: 9. Looked up from germline, CDR1 is MNHNS and CDR2 is SASEGT. CDR3 length equals 17 residues. In nucleotides, the CDR3 is TGTGCCAGCAGTGTTTTCACTAGCGGGAGTGGGACAGATACGCAGTATTTT. It encodes CASSVFTSGSGTDTQYF.

The V and J genes are TRBV6-5 and TRBJ2-3; 10 positions match TRBD1. The CDR3 covers 16 residues. Germline-derived CDR1 and CDR2 are MNHEY and SVGAGI. V was clipped by 2 bases and J by 5 bases; unmatched bases: 7. CDR3 in amino acids: CASSYNGQGGGDTQYF. In DNA form, the CDR3 reads TGTGCCAGCAGTTACAATGGACAGGGGGGGGGAGATACGCAGTATTTT.

This chain connects TRBV7-2 to TRBJ2-3; TRBD2 matches 10 bases. The germline V gene encodes CDR1 SGHTA and CDR2 FQGNSA. J lost 6 bases, V lost 2 bases, and 8 bases had no gene match. This CDR3 has 16 residues. The CDR3 region has the DNA TGTGCCAGCAGCTTATCTGGAGCGGGAGGGGCGGATACGCAGTATTTT. Translating gives CASSLSGAGGADTQYF.

CDR3 in amino acids: CASSLGLAGSSRQYF. In DNA form, the CDR3 reads TGTGCCAGCAGCTTAGGACTAGCGGGATCGTCTCGGCAGTACTTC. The V call is TRBV11-2, the J call TRBJ2-7; TRBD2 aligns across 11 bases. The germline V gene has CDR1 SGHAT and CDR2 FQNNGV. Trimming at V came to 1 base and at J to 9 bases, leaving 8 bases not matched to a gene. This CDR3 has 15 residues.

The V gene is TRBV7-9, the J gene TRBJ2-7; TRBD2 might be the D (6 bases). V gave up 5 bases and J gave up 5 bases, with 25 bases separating them. From germline, CDR1 is SEHNR and CDR2 FQNEAQ (reference sequence). This CDR3 contains 17 residues. CDR3 residues: CASSLFAGPTGPDEQYF. The DNA for the CDR3 is TGTGCCAGCAGCCTGTTCGCGGGACCCACAGGTCCGGACGAGCAGTACTTC.

V and J are TRBV7-2 and TRBJ2-2, with 8 bases that match TRBD2. The germline V gene encodes CDR1 SGHTA and CDR2 FQGNSA. The CDR3 is 15 amino acids. Unmatched junction bases numbered 4, after V lost 1 base and J lost 6 bases. Here the CDR3 DNA reads TGTGCCAGCAGCTTAGAGGCGGGAGGCCCCGGGGAGCTGTTTTTT. It translates to CASSLEAGGPGELFF.

The CDR3 reads CASSPNRQANYGYTF. CDR3 in DNA: TGTGCCAGCAGCCCCAACAGGCAAGCTAACTATGGCTACACCTTC. J is TRBJ1-2 and V is TRBV11-2; maybe TRBD1 (5 bases). The CDR3 has 15 amino acids. Per germline, CDR1 SGHAT and CDR2 FQNNGV. V was trimmed by 5 bases and J by 0 bases, leaving 13 bases between them.

V is TRBV19 and J is TRBJ2-7; tentative D call: TRBD2 (5 bases). Germline CDR1 is LNHDA and CDR2 is SQIVND (reference sequence). The CDR3 consists of 14 residues. Trimming cost V 2 bases and J 3 bases, with 11 bases left between them. Here the CDR3 reads CASSIRLKNYEQYF. The CDR3 coding sequence is TGTGCCAGTAGTATAAGACTAAAAAACTACGAGCAGTACTTC. The full variable domain, completed using reference TRBV19 and TRBJ2-7, is DGGITQSPKYLFRKEGQNVTLSCEQNLNHDAMYWYRQDPGQGLRLIYYSQIVNDFQKGDIAEGYSVSREKKESFPLTVTSAQKNPTAFYLCASSIRLKNYEQYFGPGTRLTVT.

V gene TRBV2 combines with J gene TRBJ1-4; no definite D call. V was cut by 3 bases and J by 8 bases, with 7 bases left in between. The CDR3 runs to 12 residues. Germline lookup yields CDR1 SNHLY and CDR2 FYNNEI. The CDR3 nucleotides read TGTGCCAGCAGTGACCCCGGGGAAAAACTGTTTTTT. Residues: CASSDPGEKLFF.

This clone was detected only once. The chain links TRBV9 to TRBJ1-2, with a tentative D call TRBD1 (6 bases). The CDR3 is 13 amino acids. V was cut by 3 bases and J by 8 bases, with 14 bases left in between. The germline V gene has CDR1 SGDLS and CDR2 YYNGEE. CDR3 bases: TGTGCCAGCAGCGCCGACAGGTTGGGAGGCTACACCTTC. Encoded protein: CASSADRLGGYTF.

V is TRBV28 and J is TRBJ1-1, with D tentatively TRBD1 (6 bases). Trimming cost V 5 bases and J 0 bases, with 13 bases left between them. The CDR3 extends over 15 amino acids. Germline V gives CDR1 MDHEN, CDR2 SYDVKM. The CDR3 protein is CASSLGGRMNTEAFF. The CDR3 nucleotides are TGTGCCAGCAGTCTCGGGGGCAGGATGAACACTGAAGCTTTCTTT.

The chain has TRBV29-1 and TRBJ2-3; 9 bases fit TRBD1. CDR1 and CDR2 from the germline V gene are SQVTM and ANQGSEA. V lost 7 bases and J lost 1; bases outside the gene matches: 12. The CDR3 has 16 residues. As DNA, the CDR3 is TGCAGCGACCCCTCTGGGCGACAGGGGGGCACAGATACGCAGTATTTT. Protein product: CSDPSGRQGGTDTQYF.

This clone was recorded only once. V usage is TRBV11-2 and J usage is TRBJ2-7, with TRBD2 matching over 8 bases. The V gene's germline CDR1 is SGHAT and CDR2 FQNNGV. CDR3 size: 16 residues. The V gene end was trimmed by 0 bases and the J gene end by 2 bases; junction bases not matched to a gene: 6. The CDR3 nucleotides read TGTGCCAGCAGCTTAGACCTAGCGGGCCTGACCTACGAGCAGTACTTC. Protein sequence: CASSLDLAGLTYEQYF.

This sequence joins TRBV7-6 and TRBJ2-2; 7 bases match TRBD1. The CDR3 is made up of 13 amino acids. V was clipped by 6 bases and J by 6 bases; unmatched bases: 4. Germline loops: CDR1 SGHVS, CDR2 FNYEAQ. The CDR3 DNA is TGTGCCAGCAGTTTCAGGGGGTCCGGGGAGCTGTTTTTT. This encodes CASSFRGSGELFF.

CDR3 sequence: CASSQVEQGAYTF. DNA for the CDR3: TGTGCCAGCAGCCAAGTAGAGCAGGGCGCCTACACCTTC. V gene TRBV14 combines with J gene TRBJ1-2; a possible D gene is TRBD1 (5 bases). Trimming removed 1 base at V and 10 bases at J, with 13 bases between. The CDR3 covers 13 residues. Germline CDR1 SGHDN, CDR2 FVKESK. Variable domain in full (rest from reference TRBV14 and TRBJ1-2): EAGVTQFPSHSVIEKGQTVTLRCDPISGHDNLYWYRRVMGKEIKFLLHFVKESKQDESGMPNNRFLAERTGGTYSTLKVQPAELEDSGVYFCASSQVEQGAYTFGSGTRLTVV.

A few counts support this clone. The chain combines TRBV2 with TRBJ2-5; D is perhaps TRBD1 or TRBD2 (5 bases each). Trimming left V 8 bases short and J 1 base short, with 14 bases between. The CDR3 totals 14 residues. Per germline, CDR1 SNHLY and CDR2 FYNNEI. CDR3 residues: CASLVGVGQETQYF. Here the CDR3 DNA reads TGTGCCAGCCTTGTGGGGGTGGGCCAAGAGACCCAGTACTTC.

The rearrangement joins TRBV18 to TRBJ2-5; D is uncertain. This CDR3 contains 13 residues. From germline, CDR1 is KGHSH and CDR2 LQKENI. V was pared by 0 bases and J by 2 bases, with 4 bases between. CDR3 amino acids: CASSPPGQETQYF. The CDR3 region has the DNA TGTGCCAGCTCACCACCGGGGCAAGAGACCCAGTACTTC. The whole variable domain, filled in from reference TRBV18 and TRBJ2-5, reads NAGVMQNPRHLVRRRGQEARLRCSPMKGHSHVYWYRQLPEEGLKFMVYLQKENIIDESGMPKERFSAEFPKEGPSILRIQQVVRGDSAAYFCASSPPGQETQYFGPGTRLLVL.